This section outlines one T cell receptor (beta chain) sequence together with its context. This sample is part of a study of T-cell reconstitution after alpha-beta-depleted transplantation in children. The TCRbeta library incorporated unique molecular identifiers. TCRdb fed the PCR reads into MiXCR, producing one record per CDR3 protein. This table has about 870,000 distinct CDR3 sequences, approximately 15% appearing once. The junction had 11 bases not matched to a gene; V was cut back by 6 bases and J by 3 bases. CDR1 LNHDA and CDR2 SQIVND come from the germline V gene (reference sequence). CDR3 length equals 16 residues.

The sample consisted of PBMCs, mostly from graft donor cells, taken 360 days after TCRalphabeta/CD19-depleted stem cell transplant. The receptor was isolated from a male patient aged 10 to 17 who had a stem cell transplant for acute lymphoblastic leukemia, so the T cells may come from the graft donor. The genes are TRBV19 and TRBJ2-3, with 8 bases lining up with TRBD2. Written as DNA, the CDR3 is TGTGCCAGTAGGGCCGCGGGGGGACCTAAGACAGATACGCAGTATTTT. Translation: CASRAAGGPKTDTQYF.